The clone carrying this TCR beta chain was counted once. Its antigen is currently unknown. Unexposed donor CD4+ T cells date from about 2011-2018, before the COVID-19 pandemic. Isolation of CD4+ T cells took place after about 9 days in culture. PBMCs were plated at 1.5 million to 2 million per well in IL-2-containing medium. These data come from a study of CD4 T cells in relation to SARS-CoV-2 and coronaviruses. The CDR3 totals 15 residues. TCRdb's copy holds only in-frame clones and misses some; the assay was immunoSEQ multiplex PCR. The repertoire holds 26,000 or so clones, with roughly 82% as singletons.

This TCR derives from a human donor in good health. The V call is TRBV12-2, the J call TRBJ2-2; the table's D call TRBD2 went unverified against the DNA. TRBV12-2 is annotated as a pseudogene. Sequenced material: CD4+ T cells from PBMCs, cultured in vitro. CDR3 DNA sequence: TGTGCAAGTCGCTTTAGGTACAGGAGGGCCGGGGAGCTGTTTTTT. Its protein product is CASRFRYRRAGELFF.